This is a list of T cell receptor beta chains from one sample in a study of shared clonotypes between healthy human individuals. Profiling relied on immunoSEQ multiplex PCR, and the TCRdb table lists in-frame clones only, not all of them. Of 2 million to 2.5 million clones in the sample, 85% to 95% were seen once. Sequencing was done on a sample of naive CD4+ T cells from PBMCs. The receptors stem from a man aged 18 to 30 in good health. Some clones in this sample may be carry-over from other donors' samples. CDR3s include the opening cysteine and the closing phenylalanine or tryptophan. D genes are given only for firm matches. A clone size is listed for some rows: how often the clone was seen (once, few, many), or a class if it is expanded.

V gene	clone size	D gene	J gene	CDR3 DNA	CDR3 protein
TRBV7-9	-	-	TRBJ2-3	TGTGCCAGCAGCAAGGACCACTCAGACACAGATACGCAGTATTTT	CASSKDHSDTDTQYF
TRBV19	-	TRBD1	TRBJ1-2	TGTGCCAGCCTTTCGGGACAGGCCGGCAGTCGCGGCTACACCTTC	CASLSGQAGSRGYTF
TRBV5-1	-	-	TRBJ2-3	TGCGCCAGCAGCTTATGGGAGGCGGATACGCAGTATTTT	CASSLWEADTQYF
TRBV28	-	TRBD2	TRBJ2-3	TGTGCCAGCAGTTTCGGCGGACTAGCGGGAGGGGGTACAGATACGCAGTATTTT	CASSFGGLAGGGTDTQYF
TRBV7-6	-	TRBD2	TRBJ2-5	TGTGCCAGCAGCCTTGGGACTAGCGGGAGGTTCCAAGAGACCCAGTACTTC	CASSLGTSGRFQETQYF
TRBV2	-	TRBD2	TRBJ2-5	TGTGCCAGCAGAGCTCTAGCGGCCGAGTCCTACTTC	CASRALAAESYF
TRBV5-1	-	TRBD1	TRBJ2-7	TGCGCCAGCAGCACAGGGACCGGGACAGGATCCGAGCAGTACTTC	CASSTGTGTGSEQYF
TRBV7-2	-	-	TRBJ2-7	TGTGCCAGCAGCAGCGATTGGGGGGGCGTCGACGAGCAGTACTTC	CASSSDWGGVDEQYF
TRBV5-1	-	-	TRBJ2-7	TGCGCCAGCAGTTTGGGGGTATACGAGCAGTACTTC	CASSLGVYEQYF
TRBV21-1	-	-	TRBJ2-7	TGTGCCAGCAGCAAGCGGGACGTACTGTTTGAGCAGTACTTC	CASSKRDVLFEQYF
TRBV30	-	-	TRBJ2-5	TGTGCCTGGAGTGGTACATTGGGGACCCAGTACTTC	CAWSGTLGTQYF
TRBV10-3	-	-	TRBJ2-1	TGTGTCCCGCAGCACAGGGAGGGTTGGTCCTACAATGAGCAGTTCTTC	CVPQHREGWSYNEQFF
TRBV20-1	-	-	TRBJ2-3	TGCAGTGCTAGTTCCACAGATACGCAGTATTTT	CSASSTDTQYF
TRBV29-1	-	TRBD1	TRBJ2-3	TGCAGCGGCCGGGACAGGGGGCCTCCAGATACGCAGTATTTT	CSGRDRGPPDTQYF
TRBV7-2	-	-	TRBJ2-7	TGTGCCAGCAGCTCTTCCTTCTACGAGCAGTACTTC	CASSSSFYEQYF
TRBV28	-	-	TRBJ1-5	TGTGCCAGCGGGATTCAGCCCCAGCATTTT	CASGIQPQHF
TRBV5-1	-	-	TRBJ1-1	TGCGCCAGCACCTTAGGGGCGGCACAGATGAACACTGAAGCTTTCTTT	CASTLGAAQMNTEAFF
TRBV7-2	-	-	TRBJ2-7	TGTGCCAGCAGCTTAAAAAAGACTCGTTACAGCTCCTACGAGCAGTACTTC	CASSLKKTRYSSYEQYF
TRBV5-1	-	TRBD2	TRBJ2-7	TGCGCCAGCCGCCGGACTAGCGGAGTCTACGAGCAGTACTTC	CASRRTSGVYEQYF
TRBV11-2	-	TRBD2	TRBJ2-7	TGTGCCAGCACCCCTAGCGGGAGCTACGAGCAGTACTTC	CASTPSGSYEQYF
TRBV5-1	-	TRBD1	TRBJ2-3	TGCGCCAGCAGTTTGAAACAGGGGAGCACAGATACGCAGTATTTT	CASSLKQGSTDTQYF
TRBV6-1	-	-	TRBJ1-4	TGTGCCAGCAGTGAAGGGGGGGCGGGTAATGAAAAACTGTTTTTT	CASSEGGAGNEKLFF
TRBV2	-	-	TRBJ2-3	TGTGCCAGCAGCGCAGGGGGGGGCACAGATACGCAGTATTTT	CASSAGGGTDTQYF
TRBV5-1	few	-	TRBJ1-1	TGCGCCAGCAGCCCCCCTAGTCGGGGGGACACTGAAGCTTTCTTT	CASSPPSRGDTEAFF
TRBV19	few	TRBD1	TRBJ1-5	TGTGCCAGTAGTCCGGGACAGGACAATCAGCCCCAGCATTTT	CASSPGQDNQPQHF
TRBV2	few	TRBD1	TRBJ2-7	TGTGCCGGGGACAGGGGGCTCGACGAGCAGTACTTC	CAGDRGLDEQYF
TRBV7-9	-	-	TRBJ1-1	TGTGCCAGCAGCTCCACTGTCTACAGCTTTAGGGGGACTGAAGCTTTCTTT	CASSSTVYSFRGTEAFF
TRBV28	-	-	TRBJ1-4	TGTGCCAGCACGACACTCGGCAGGCGGGACGAAAAACTGTTTTTT	CASTTLGRRDEKLFF
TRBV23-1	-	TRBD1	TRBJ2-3	TGCGCCAGCAGTCAATCTGACAGGGGAGCGACAGATACGCAGTATTTT	CASSQSDRGATDTQYF
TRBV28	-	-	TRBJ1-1	TGTGCCAGCAGCTACAGGGAACAATTGAGGGGAGCTTTCTTT	CASSYREQLRGAFF
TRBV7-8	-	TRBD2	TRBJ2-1	TGTGCCAGCAGCCCAACCGGGACTAGCATACTAATTGAGCAGTTCTTC	CASSPTGTSILIEQFF
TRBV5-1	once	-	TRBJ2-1	TGCGCCAGCTCCCCGGGGCGCAATGAGCAGTTCTTC	CASSPGRNEQFF
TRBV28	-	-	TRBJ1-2	TGTGCCAGCAGTTCGCCTAACTATGGCTACACCTTC	CASSSPNYGYTF
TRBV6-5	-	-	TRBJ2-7	TGTGCCAGCAGTCCGACCCCAGGGCACTACGAGCAGTACTTC	CASSPTPGHYEQYF
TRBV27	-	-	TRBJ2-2	TGTGCCAGCGCGCTGACAGTAACCGGGGAGCTGTTTTTT	CASALTVTGELFF
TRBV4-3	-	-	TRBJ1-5	TGCGCCAGCAGCCTGCGTACAGGATACAATCAGCCCCAGCATTTT	CASSLRTGYNQPQHF
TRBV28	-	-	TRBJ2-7	TGTGCCAGCAGTTTATCCCTGGCCCTGGTCTACGAGCAGTACTTC	CASSLSLALVYEQYF
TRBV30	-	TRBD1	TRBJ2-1	TGTGCCTGGAGTTCCCCAGACAGGGGGCCTTACAATGAGCAGTTCTTC	CAWSSPDRGPYNEQFF
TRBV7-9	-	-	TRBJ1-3	TGTGCCAGCAGCTCGGGAGGGTCTGGAAACACCATATATTTT	CASSSGGSGNTIYF
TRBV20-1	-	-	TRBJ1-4	TGCAGTGCGGGCCCTCGTGAAAAACTGTTTTTT	CSAGPREKLFF
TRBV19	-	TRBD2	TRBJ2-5	TGTGCCAGCAAACTGACTAGCGGGGAGACCCAGTACTTC	CASKLTSGETQYF
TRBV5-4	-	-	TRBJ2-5	TGTGCCAGCAGCCGAACTCAAGAGACCCAGTACTTC	CASSRTQETQYF
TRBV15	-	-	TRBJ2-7	TGTGCCACCAGCAGAGATCAGGGACTCCTAGGCTCCTACGAGCAGTACTTC	CATSRDQGLLGSYEQYF
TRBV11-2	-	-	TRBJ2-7	TGTGCCAGCAGCTTATTAGGCGACTACTCCTACGAGCAGTACTTC	CASSLLGDYSYEQYF
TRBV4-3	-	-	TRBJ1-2	TGCGCCAGCAGCCGAGGCTCGCCAGGGGCTAACTATGGCTACACCTTC	CASSRGSPGANYGYTF
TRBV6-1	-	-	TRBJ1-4	TGTGCCAGCAGTGAAGCGGCCCAAAAACTGTTTTTT	CASSEAAQKLFF
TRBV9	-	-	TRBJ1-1	TGTGCCAGCAGCGTAGATCCGGGACTCATGAACACTGAAGCTTTCTTT	CASSVDPGLMNTEAFF
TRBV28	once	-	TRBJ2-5	TGTGCCAGCAGTTTTGGGGTCCAAGAGACCCAGTACTTC	CASSFGVQETQYF
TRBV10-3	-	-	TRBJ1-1	TGTGCCATCAGTGAGTCGGGGCGGCGGTTTGTGAACACTGAAGCTTTCTTT	CAISESGRRFVNTEAFF
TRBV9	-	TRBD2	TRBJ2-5	TGTGCCAGCAGCCCCCGTCCCGGGACTAGCGGGAAGGGGGAGACCCAGTACTTC	CASSPRPGTSGKGETQYF
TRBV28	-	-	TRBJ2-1	TGTGCCAGCCGGGACGCTACCTACAATGAGCAGTTCTTC	CASRDATYNEQFF
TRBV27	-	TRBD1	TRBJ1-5	TGTGCCAGCAGACGAGGACAGGGGACCGGGGTTAAATTGAATCAGCCCCAGCATTTT	CASRRGQGTGVKLNQPQHF
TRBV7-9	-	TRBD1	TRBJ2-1	TGTGCCAGCAGCACGGACAGGGCCTACAATGAGCAGTTCTTC	CASSTDRAYNEQFF
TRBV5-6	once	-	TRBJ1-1	TGTGCCAGCAGCGGACTGGGCGCTGAAGCTTTCTTT	CASSGLGAEAFF
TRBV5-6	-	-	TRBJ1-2	TGTGCCAGCGTAGAGTCGGGGATCCACTATGGCTACACCTTC	CASVESGIHYGYTF